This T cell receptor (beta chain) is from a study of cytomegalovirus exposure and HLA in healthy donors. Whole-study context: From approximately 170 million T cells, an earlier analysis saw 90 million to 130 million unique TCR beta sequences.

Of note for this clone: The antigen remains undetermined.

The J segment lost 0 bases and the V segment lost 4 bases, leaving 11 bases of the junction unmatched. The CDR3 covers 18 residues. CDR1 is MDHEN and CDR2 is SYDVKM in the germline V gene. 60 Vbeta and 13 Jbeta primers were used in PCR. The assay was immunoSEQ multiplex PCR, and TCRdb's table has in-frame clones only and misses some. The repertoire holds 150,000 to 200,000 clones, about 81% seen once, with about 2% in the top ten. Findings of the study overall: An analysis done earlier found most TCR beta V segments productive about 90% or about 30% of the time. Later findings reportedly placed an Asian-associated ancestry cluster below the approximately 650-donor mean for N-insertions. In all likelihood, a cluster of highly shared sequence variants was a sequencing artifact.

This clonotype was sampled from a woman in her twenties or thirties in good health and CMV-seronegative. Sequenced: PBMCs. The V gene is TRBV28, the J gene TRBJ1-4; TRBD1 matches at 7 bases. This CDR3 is CASSSISGQTATNEKLFF. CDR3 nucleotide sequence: TGTGCCAGCAGTTCTATCTCGGGACAGACCGCAACTAATGAAAAACTGTTTTTT.